The TCR beta chain described here comes from a study of blood T cells in healthy people across ages. Then a second PCR, running about 6 to 12 cycles, was carried out with a sample-barcoded 5' primer and a J-beta primer mix. TCRdb re-analysed the 5' RACE reads in MiXCR, keeping a single row per CDR3 protein. The table records about 930,000 distinct CDR3 sequences, 25% to 35% of them present only once. Germline V gives CDR1 MNHNS, CDR2 SASEGT. This CDR3 has 18 amino acids. V was shortened by 5 bases and J by 3 bases, with 23 bases between the two germline ends. The data were also submitted as part of a second study, on T cells of mothers and their children. That work adds: M1S, a second-PCR primer, added sample barcodes and 2-4 random nucleotides. The TCR beta CDR3 read count exceeded 8 million for each mother and was a few million for each child. Sequencing revealed no T cell clones that were persistent and microchimeric.

Material for sequencing was blood. This TCR was sampled from a woman aged 40 to 50 in good health. The chain recombines TRBV6-1 with TRBJ2-4; TRBD1 or TRBD2 may be the D gene (6 bases each). The CDR3 reads CASSITGHSGEVKNIQYF. The CDR3 region has the DNA TGTGCCAGCAGTATAACGGGACACTCGGGGGAAGTCAAAAACATTCAGTACTTC.